What follows are 29 T cell receptor beta chains derived from one specimen sequenced in a study of T cell responses to AZD1222 COVID-19 vaccine. The assay was immunoSEQ multiplex PCR, and TCRdb's table has in-frame clones only and misses some. The sample has 150,000 to 200,000 clones; just over 90% are singletons. The sample consisted of peripheral blood, taken on day 0 of MenACWY control vaccination. Every receptor here comes from an adult in good health.

The rearrangement links TRBV29-1 to TRBJ1-5, with D tentatively TRBD1 (6 bases). Per germline, CDR1 SQVTM and CDR2 ANQGSEA. The V end lost 2 bases, the J end lost 2 bases, and 13 bases lay between the germline ends. The CDR3 contains 15 residues. In DNA form, the CDR3 reads TGCAGCGTTGAAACCGGAGGGGGTGGCAATCAGCCCCAGCATTTT. Translated: CSVETGGGGNQPQHF.

The chain uses TRBV12-5 and TRBJ2-7, with TRBD1 identical over 9 bases. After removal of 1 base from V and 0 bases from J, the junction contained 7 bases not matched to a gene. From germline, CDR1 is LGHNT and CDR2 FRNRAP. The CDR3 is made up of 17 amino acids. The CDR3, as DNA: TGTGCTAGTGGTTTGGCCCGGGGACAGGGAAGCTCCTACGAGCAGTACTTC. Residues: CASGLARGQGSSYEQYF.

The chain joins TRBV11-2 to TRBJ2-7; D gene uncertain. This CDR3 contains 13 residues. Trimming stripped 0 bases from V and 6 bases from J, with 9 bases between. The germline V gene encodes CDR1 SGHAT and CDR2 FQNNGV. The CDR3 sequence: CASSLDLRAEQYF. CDR3 bases: TGTGCCAGCAGCTTAGATCTTAGGGCCGAGCAGTACTTC.

The chain links TRBV12-3 or TRBV12-4 to TRBJ2-5; no clear D gene. V was trimmed by 2 bases and J by 4 bases, leaving 5 bases between them. The CDR3 spans 12 residues. The CDR3 sequence: CASSLNRETQYF. DNA for the CDR3: TGTGCCAGCAGTTTAAATCGAGAGACCCAGTACTTC.

The chain links TRBV9 to TRBJ1-1; 10 bases agree with TRBD1. Trimming cost V 3 bases and J 10 bases; bases outside gene matches: 12. CDR1 and CDR2 (germline): SGDLS, YYNGEE. The CDR3 has 15 amino acids. CDR3 residues: CASSASGTGASGAFF. The CDR3 DNA follows: TGTGCCAGCAGCGCATCCGGGACAGGGGCCTCAGGAGCTTTCTTT.

This clone was detected only once. The chain is built from TRBV3-1 (or the pseudogene TRBV3-2) and TRBJ1-2; no clear D. This CDR3 is 14 amino acids long. Germline assignment: CDR1 LGHDT and CDR2 YNNKEL (reference sequence). Trimming left V 0 bases short and J 8 bases short, with 13 bases between. The CDR3, as DNA: TGTGCCAGCAGCCAAGATCTCGGTTCGAGGGGCTACACCTTC. Translated: CASSQDLGSRGYTF.

V gene TRBV6-6 combines with J gene TRBJ1-1; 8 positions match TRBD1. V trimming: 5 bases; J trimming: 4 bases; junction bases outside the gene matches: 18. The CDR3 contains 18 residues. From germline, CDR1 is MNHNY and CDR2 SVGAGI (reference sequence). The CDR3 sequence is CASSQPHRGTFTSTEAFF. The CDR3 DNA sequence: TGTGCCAGCAGTCAACCCCACAGGGGGACCTTTACAAGCACTGAAGCTTTCTTT.

The CDR3 loop reads CASSLNEGQPQHF. CDR3 bases: TGTGCCAGCAGCTTAAACGAGGGGCAGCCCCAGCATTTT. The chain recombines TRBV12-3 or TRBV12-4 with TRBJ1-5; perhaps TRBD1 as D (5 bases). The CDR3 totals 13 residues. Trimming removed 6 bases from V and 7 bases from J, with 13 bases in between.

This sequence joins TRBV3-1 (or the pseudogene TRBV3-2) and TRBJ2-7; D uncertain. The CDR3 totals 11 residues. Trimming took off 1 base at V and 5 bases at J, with 3 bases between the two ends. Germline lookup yields CDR1 LGHDT and CDR2 YNNKEL (reference sequence). CDR3 sequence (DNA): TGTGCCAGCAGCCAAGTCCACGAGCAGTACTTC. Its translation is CASSQVHEQYF.

This clone was seen a single time. The chain links TRBV6-2 or TRBV6-3 to TRBJ1-2; D perhaps matches TRBD1 (6 bases). The CDR3 runs to 15 residues. CDR1 and CDR2 from the germline V gene are MNHEY and SVGEGT. V lost 5 bases and J 4 bases, leaving 17 bases between the germline ends. The CDR3 here is CASSAGGASFYGYTF. The DNA of the CDR3 is TGTGCCAGCAGTGCCGGGGGGGCATCGTTCTATGGCTACACCTTC.

The chain carries TRBV3-1 (or the pseudogene TRBV3-2) and TRBJ1-2; D is perhaps TRBD1 (5 bases). Germline loops: CDR1 LGHDT, CDR2 YNNKEL (reference sequence). The germline V and J ends were trimmed by 0 bases and 14 bases, with 16 bases remaining between them. This CDR3 is built from 13 residues. The CDR3 spells CASSQDIRGPETF. CDR3 DNA: TGTGCCAGCAGCCAAGATATCCGGGGCCCCGAGACCTTC.

The genes are TRBV28 and TRBJ1-2, with D perhaps matching TRBD1 (5 bases). The V gene lost 5 bases and the J gene lost 6 bases, with 10 bases spanning the gap. CDR3 length: 12 residues. CDR1 is MDHEN and CDR2 is SYDVKM in the germline V gene. The CDR3 is CASSPPGHGYTF. CDR3 coding DNA: TGTGCCAGCAGTCCCCCAGGGCATGGCTACACCTTC.

V and J are TRBV10-3 and TRBJ1-3, with no clear D. The CDR3 runs to 15 residues. Per germline, CDR1 ENHRY and CDR2 SYGVKD. Between the trimmed V and J ends, which lost 9 bases and 0 bases, there was a span of 15 bases. The CDR3 reads CAITPNPDSGNTIYF. CDR3 nucleotides: TGTGCCATAACCCCCAATCCGGACTCTGGAAACACCATATATTTT.

This clone came up once. This chain uses TRBV7-9 with TRBJ1-5; the D gene is possibly TRBD1 (6 bases). V lost 5 bases, J lost 2 bases, and 19 bases lay in between. The CDR3 is 17 residues long. CDR1 and CDR2 (germline): SEHNR, FQNEAQ (reference sequence). The CDR3: CASSRGPQGSGNQPQHF. The CDR3 bases are TGTGCCAGCAGCCGGGGGCCCCAGGGATCCGGCAATCAGCCCCAGCATTTT.

The CDR3 region is CASSSDRDYGYTF. In DNA form, the CDR3 reads TGTGCCAGCAGCTCTGACAGGGACTATGGCTACACCTTC. V usage is TRBV7-9 and J usage is TRBJ1-2; TRBD1 matches 7 bases. J was trimmed by 3 bases and V by 4 bases; bases with no gene match: 2. Looked up from germline, CDR1 is SEHNR and CDR2 is FQNEAQ (reference sequence). The CDR3 length is 13 residues.

V is TRBV3-1 (or the pseudogene TRBV3-2) and J is TRBJ2-1; the match to TRBD2 covers 8 bases. Losses at the gene ends were 3 bases for V and 10 bases for J; bases not matched to a gene: 14. Germline CDR1 LGHDT, CDR2 YNNKEL (reference sequence). This CDR3 spans 16 amino acids. The CDR3, as DNA: TGTGCCAGCAGCCAGAGGGGACTAGGGGGGGTAGGCGAGCAGTTCTTC. The encoded protein is CASSQRGLGGVGEQFF.

CDR3 protein: CASSDRGRNSPLHF. The CDR3 region has the DNA TGTGCCAGCAGTGACAGGGGGCGAAATTCACCCCTCCACTTT. The rearrangement uses TRBV25-1 and TRBJ1-6, with 8 bases that match TRBD1. The V and J ends lost 3 bases and 7 bases, in that order; junction bases with no gene match: 2. Germline CDR1 is MGHDK and CDR2 is SYGVNS. The CDR3 has 14 residues.

The CDR3 region is CASSQERGPISPLHF. The CDR3 DNA reads TGTGCCAGCAGCCAAGAAAGGGGGCCTATTTCACCCCTCCACTTT. The rearrangement uses TRBV4-2 and TRBJ1-6; 7 bases align to TRBD1. V lost 0 bases and J lost 9; bases outside the gene matches: 5. The CDR3 sequence is 15 residues long. The germline V gene has CDR1 LGHNA and CDR2 YNFKEQ.

The gene calls are TRBV24-1 and TRBJ1-2, with 9 bases fitting TRBD1. This CDR3 comprises 17 residues. Trimming cost V 10 bases and J 8 bases; bases outside gene matches: 22. Looked up from germline, CDR1 is KGHDR and CDR2 is SFDVKD. CDR3 coding DNA: TGTGCCACTTGGGGTGCGGACAGGGGAGGCCTATCTATGGGCTACACCTTC. It encodes CATWGADRGGLSMGYTF.

The chain couples TRBV15 to TRBJ2-7; no definite D call. Trimming took 6 bases from V and 1 from J, leaving 10 bases between them. Per germline, CDR1 LNHNV and CDR2 YYDKDF (reference sequence). The CDR3 length is 13 residues. This CDR3 reads CATRDVGSYEQYF. The CDR3 coding sequence is TGTGCCACCAGAGACGTCGGTTCCTACGAGCAGTACTTC.

The gene calls are TRBV6-2 or TRBV6-3 and TRBJ2-2; 14 nucleotides agree with TRBD2. The CDR3 is 17 residues long. Germline V gene lookup returns CDR1 MNHEY and CDR2 SVGEGT. The ends lost 5 bases at V and 6 bases at J; junction bases unmatched: 8. The CDR3 DNA is TGTGCCAGCAGTGTGCCGGGACTAGCGGGAGATTCCGGGGAGCTGTTTTTT. This encodes CASSVPGLAGDSGELFF.

The gene calls are TRBV9 and TRBJ1-2; 7 bases align to TRBD1. Germline assignment: CDR1 SGDLS and CDR2 YYNGEE. The CDR3 totals 14 residues. The V segment lost 2 bases and the J segment 7 bases; nucleotides outside the gene matches: 8. The CDR3 coding sequence is TGTGCCAGCAGCGTCGAGACAGGGAGTACTGGCTACACCTTC. Translated, it gives CASSVETGSTGYTF.

V gene TRBV24-1 combines with J gene TRBJ2-1, with a tentative D call TRBD2 (6 bases). The ends were cut back, 5 bases at V and 4 bases at J, with 14 bases in the middle. The CDR3 contains 15 residues. Per germline, CDR1 KGHDR and CDR2 SFDVKD. As DNA, the CDR3 is TGTGCCACCAGTGCGCCCAGCGGGCATTACAATGAGCAGTTCTTC. Protein: CATSAPSGHYNEQFF.

This chain joins TRBV5-6 and TRBJ2-3; D not resolved. V was pared by 2 bases and J by 1 base, with 11 bases between. This CDR3 region has 15 residues. Germline assignment: CDR1 SGHDT and CDR2 YYEEEE. The DNA of the CDR3 is TGTGCCAGCAGCTTCTTTCCGGGCGGCACAGATACGCAGTATTTT. Its protein is CASSFFPGGTDTQYF.

The gene calls are TRBV7-2 and TRBJ2-7; TRBD2 matches 12 bases. V lost 2 bases, J lost 3 bases, and 11 bases stayed unmatched. The CDR3 is 18 residues long. The V gene's germline CDR1 is SGHTA and CDR2 FQGNSA. For the CDR3, the DNA is TGTGCCAGCAGCTTAAGGCTAGCGGGGGGGATCCCCTACTACGAGCAGTACTTC. Residues: CASSLRLAGGIPYYEQYF.

The chain combines TRBV5-1 with TRBJ2-3; 10 nucleotides align to TRBD1. The CDR3 contains 16 residues. Per germline, CDR1 SGHRS and CDR2 YFSETQ. The V and J ends lost 2 bases and 1 base, in that order; junction bases with no gene match: 4. The CDR3 DNA sequence: TGCGCCAGCAGCTTAGCCGGGACAGGGGGCACAGATACGCAGTATTTT. It is translated as CASSLAGTGGTDTQYF.

This chain links TRBV5-5 with TRBJ1-4, with D maybe TRBD1 (5 bases). V dropped 5 bases and J dropped 7 bases, with 12 bases sitting between them. CDR1 and CDR2 (germline): SGHKS, YYEKEE (reference sequence). The CDR3 has 13 amino acids. CDR3 sequence (DNA): TGTGCCAGCAGATCGGACACCCGTGAAAAACTGTTTTTT. It codes for CASRSDTREKLFF.

The rearrangement uses TRBV7-2 and TRBJ2-5; 10 bases fit TRBD2. J gave up 3 bases and V 5 bases, and 3 bases lay outside the gene matches. In germline, CDR1 is SGHTA, CDR2 FQGNSA. The CDR3 contains 14 residues. Here the CDR3 reads CASSRGLAEETQYF. CDR3 coding DNA: TGTGCCAGCAGCCGCGGACTAGCGGAAGAGACCCAGTACTTC.

J is TRBJ1-6 and V is TRBV7-9; D possibly corresponds to TRBD1 (5 bases). V was pared by 5 bases and J by 5 bases, with 10 bases between. Germline loops: CDR1 SEHNR, CDR2 FQNEAQ (reference sequence). The CDR3 length is 14 residues. Written as DNA, the CDR3 is TGTGCCAGCAGCGCGCGGGGGAATAATTCACCCCTCCACTTT. Amino acid sequence: CASSARGNNSPLHF.